The 3 T cell receptor beta chains below were found in one sample sequenced in a study of control samples from healthy donors and cancer patients. Repertoires were generated with immunoSEQ multiplex PCR, while TCRdb's copy carries only in-frame clones and drops some. This sample carries fewer than 95,000 clones, more than 75% of them seen once, and the ten largest clones take roughly 21%. The sample consisted of blood. The receptors originated from a young man in good health.

This clone came up once. Other DNA sequences in the sample encode the same CDR3. The gene calls are TRBV5-4 and TRBJ1-5, with 9 positions matching TRBD1. In germline, CDR1 is SGHNT, CDR2 YYREEE (reference sequence). The CDR3 has 15 residues. The V segment lost 4 bases and the J segment 4 bases; nucleotides outside the gene matches: 6. As DNA, the CDR3 is TGTGCCAGCAGCCTGGGCGGGACAGGGAATCAGCCCCAGCATTTT. Its translation is CASSLGGTGNQPQHF.

This clone was observed once. This chain uses TRBV19 with TRBJ1-3; 7 bases fit TRBD1. V dropped 9 bases and J dropped 0; count of bases not matched to a gene: 11. Looked up from germline, CDR1 is LNHDA and CDR2 is SQIVND (reference sequence). This CDR3 has 16 residues. The CDR3 DNA sequence: TGTGCCAGCAACCCGCGACAGGGATTCTCTGGAAACACCATATATTTT. Translation gives CASNPRQGFSGNTIYF.

V is TRBV28 and J is TRBJ1-6, with no clear D. This CDR3 spans 15 amino acids. CDR1 is MDHEN and CDR2 is SYDVKM in the germline V gene. Between the trimmed V and J ends, which lost 4 bases and 11 bases, there was a span of 18 bases. The CDR3 bases are TGTGCCAGCAGTTCACCGACTGAAGTAAATCCACCCCTCCACTTT. This gives the protein CASSSPTEVNPPLHF.